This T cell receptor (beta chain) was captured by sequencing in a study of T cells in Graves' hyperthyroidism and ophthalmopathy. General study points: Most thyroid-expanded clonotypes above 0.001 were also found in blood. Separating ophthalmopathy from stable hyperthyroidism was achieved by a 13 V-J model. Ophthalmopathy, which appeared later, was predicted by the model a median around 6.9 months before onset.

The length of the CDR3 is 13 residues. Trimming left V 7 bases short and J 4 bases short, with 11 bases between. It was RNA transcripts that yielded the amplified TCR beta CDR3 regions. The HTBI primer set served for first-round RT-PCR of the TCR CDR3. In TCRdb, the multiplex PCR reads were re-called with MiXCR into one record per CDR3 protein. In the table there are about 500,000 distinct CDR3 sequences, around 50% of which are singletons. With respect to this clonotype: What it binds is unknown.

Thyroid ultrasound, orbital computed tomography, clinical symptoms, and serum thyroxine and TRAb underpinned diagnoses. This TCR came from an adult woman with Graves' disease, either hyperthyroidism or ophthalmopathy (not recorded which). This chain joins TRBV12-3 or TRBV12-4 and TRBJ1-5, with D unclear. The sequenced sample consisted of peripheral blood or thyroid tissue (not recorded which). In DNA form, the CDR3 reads TGTGCCAGCACCATCGGCAGTAATCAGCCCCAGCATTTT. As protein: CASTIGSNQPQHF.